Listed below are T cell receptor beta chains from one sample, sequenced in a study of Ad26.COV2.S vaccination and SARS-CoV-2 variants. Sequenced by immunoSEQ multiplex PCR; TCRdb stores in-frame clones only, minus some. The sample lists roughly 700,000 clones, about 89% occurring once. The source material was peripheral blood, sampled in a trial of Ad26.COV2.S vaccine versus placebo. Receptors were obtained from a person aged 18-65 years who received the Ad26.COV2.S COVID-19 vaccine or a placebo. CDR3s include the opening cysteine and the closing phenylalanine or tryptophan.

v_call	cdr3_aa
TRBV10-3	CAISELLGGTEAFF
TRBV7-9	CASSPLEGGGTQYF
TRBV30	CAWSTPETQYF
TRBV7-9	CASSGSGGPYNEQFF
TRBV6-1	CASSEYSGTGFVETQYF
TRBV2	CASSDWLPGEQFF
TRBV6-6	CASNRQGSSYNEQFF
TRBV24-1	CATSDLLGNTDTQYF
TRBV20-1	CSASVGAPEAFF
TRBV11-2	CASSLTGGFSPLHF
TRBV3-1/TRBV3-2	CASSQQTGPLHF
TRBV7-6	CASSLDGGYTDTQYF
TRBV5-1	CASSLETEAFF
TRBV7-2	CASSHSGTGYGAFF
TRBV19	CASSVNRDRAHGYTF
TRBV27	CASRTLGVSGTEAFF
TRBV7-9	CASSTDPHTEAFF
TRBV7-2	CASSLAGDRESPLHF
TRBV6-5	CASRSERRGDTEAFF
TRBV30	CAWSEGTASYEQYF
TRBV5-4	CASSLAGTGYNEQFF
TRBV30	CAWSVRGYTDTQYF
TRBV3-1/TRBV3-2	CASGTEGRGPSGETQYF
TRBV2	CASSPGGGYEKLFF
TRBV30	CAWSEGVGRPYEQYF